Below, 31 T cell receptor beta chains from the same sample are listed, as sequenced in a study of tumor-infiltrating lymphocytes in primary liver carcinoma. Scientists recovered RNA and DNA together from around 20-30 mg of unsorted bulk tissue. Synthesis of TCR beta cDNA was carried out from approximately 0.55 ug total RNA with a constant-region primer. Libraries covering TCR beta were generated through three nested multiplex PCR rounds (using a slightly modified ARM-PCR). TRBV1-TRBV30 forward and Cbeta reverse primers drove the first two roughly 10-cycle rounds. TCRdb analysed the multiplex PCR reads with MiXCR anew, one entry per CDR3 protein. Of 60,000 to 90,000 distinct CDR3 sequences in the sample, about 70% were seen once. The specimen was liver tumor tissue from sampling region 4. Subset: tumor region T4, right-lateral pole. These receptors all come from a man in his forties with primary liver carcinoma and hepatitis B virus infection.

This clonotype occurred once. One end of the junction does not line up with germline, which may come from a read error. V is TRBV4-1 and J is TRBJ1-1; D is unclear. Per germline, CDR1 MGHRA and CDR2 YSYEKL. The CDR3 is 14 residues long. This chain's CDR3 is CAGSLWERTTEAFF. The CDR3 region has the DNA TGTGCCGGCAGCCTGTGGGAACGAACGACTGAAGCTTTCTTT.

This clonotype was seen many times. V is TRBV6-5 and J is TRBJ2-2, with D maybe TRBD2 (5 bases). From germline, CDR1 is MNHEY and CDR2 SVGAGI. The length of the CDR3 is 14 residues. V shed 4 bases and J shed 4 bases, with 10 bases lying between them. CDR3 DNA sequence: TGTGCCAGCAGTTGGGAGAGAGTCACCGGGGAGCTGTTTTTT. The encoded protein is CASSWERVTGELFF.

V is TRBV7-2 and J is TRBJ2-3; tentatively, D is TRBD2 (6 bases). Per the germline V gene, CDR1 is SGHTA and CDR2 is FQGNSA. With 3 bases removed from V and 2 bases from J, the gap between germline ends came to 9 bases. The length of the CDR3 is 14 residues. The CDR3 loop reads CASSFGGVTDTQYF. The CDR3 DNA reads as TGTGCCAGCAGCTTCGGCGGGGTCACAGATACGCAGTATTTT.

The rearrangement links TRBV5-4 to TRBJ2-3; D perhaps matches TRBD1 (6 bases). In germline, CDR1 is SGHNT, CDR2 YYREEE (reference sequence). Trimming removed 9 bases at V and 4 bases at J, with 15 bases between. The CDR3 spans 13 residues. CDR3 sequence reads: CANGSDSPDTQYF. CDR3 DNA sequence: TGTGCCAACGGCTCGGACAGTCCAGATACGCAGTATTTT.

Worth noting for this clonotype: A much larger clone differs by one base, so this may be a read error. The J gene is TRBJ2-2, the V gene TRBV5-1, with D unclear. Per the germline V gene, CDR1 is SGHRS and CDR2 is YFSETQ. CDR3 length equals 13 residues. The DNA of the CDR3 is TGCGCCAGCTTTCAGGAGAACACCTGGGAGCTGTTTTTT. It codes for CASFQENTWELFF.

This clonotype is a singleton in its sample. This sequence joins TRBV28 and TRBJ2-5; 7 bases line up with TRBD2. Unmatched junction bases numbered 27, after V lost 6 bases and J lost 5 bases. The CDR3 is 20 residues long. From germline, CDR1 is MDHEN and CDR2 SYDVKM. CDR3 sequence: CASSYGRLAEIQREVETQYF. In DNA form, the CDR3 reads TGTGCCAGCAGCTATGGGAGACTAGCCGAGATCCAACGCGAAGTGGAGACCCAGTACTTC.

This clonotype was counted a single time. The chain combines TRBV4-1 with TRBJ2-1; TRBD2 aligns across 9 bases. Germline V gene sequence: CDR1 MGHRA, CDR2 YSYEKL. This CDR3 contains 17 residues. J gave up 8 bases and V 0 bases, and 11 bases lay outside the gene matches. The CDR3 sequence: CASSQDRASGVSDEQFF. As DNA, the CDR3 is TGCGCCAGCAGCCAAGATCGCGCTAGCGGGGTATCGGATGAGCAGTTCTTC.

This clonotype was seen once. This rearrangement joins TRBV30 to TRBJ1-1, with D uncertain. Between the trimmed V and J ends, which lost 4 bases and 7 bases, there was a span of 13 bases. CDR1 is GTSNPN, CDR2 SVGIG, per germline (reference sequence). This CDR3 comprises 12 residues. The CDR3 coding sequence is TGTGCCTGGAAGCGTGGTGCACTTGAAGCTTTCTTT. Its protein product is CAWKRGALEAFF.

A remark on this clonotype: The junction does not match germline at one end; this may be a read error. The rearrangement links TRBV2 to TRBJ2-7, with TRBD2 matching over 8 bases. The CDR3 extends over 14 amino acids. CDR1 is SNHLY and CDR2 is FYNNEI in the germline V gene. The CDR3: CAGSADSGNYEQYF. The CDR3 DNA reads TGTGCCGGCAGTGCTGATAGCGGGAACTACGAACAGTACTTC.

Of note for this clonotype: This could be a read error, since a much larger clone is one nucleotide away. It is unclear where the CDR3 begins or ends on the DNA, so no DNA is shown, and the CDR3 is as TCRdb lists it. This chain joins TRBV6-1 and TRBJ2-6; TRBD1 is the table's D call and was not checked against the DNA. Inclusive of both ends, the CDR3 amounts to 15 amino acids. CDR1 and CDR2 from the germline V gene are MNHNS and SASEGT. This CDR3 reads CASSEWGFGANVLSF.

This clonotype was detected a few times. A much larger clone lies one base from this, so it may be a read error. The rearrangement links TRBV7-8 to TRBJ2-2, with 11 bases aligning to TRBD1. Germline V lookup: CDR1 SGHVS, CDR2 FQNEAQ. The CDR3 runs 14 residues. CDR3 in DNA: TGTGCCAGCAGCCCGGGACAGGGGGAAGGGGAGCCGTTTTTT. Its protein product is CASSPGQGEGEPFF.

In this sample, this clonotype is medium-sized. The V gene is TRBV11-2, the J gene TRBJ2-7, with D possibly being TRBD2 (5 bases). The ends were cut back, 5 bases at V and 1 base at J, with 9 bases in the middle. This CDR3 is built from 13 residues. CDR1 and CDR2 (germline): SGHAT, FQNNGV. Here the CDR3 DNA reads TGTGCCAGCAGCGTCACTAGGTCCTACGAGCAGTACTTC. Protein sequence: CASSVTRSYEQYF.

V usage is TRBV30 and J usage is TRBJ2-4; perhaps TRBD1 as D (5 bases). Germline CDR1 and CDR2: GTSNPN and SVGIG (reference sequence). This CDR3 has 12 residues. The ends were cut back, 2 bases at V and 8 bases at J, with 10 bases in the middle. The CDR3 DNA reads TGTGCCTGGAGTCCCCTGGGGCACATTCAGTACTTC. Its protein product is CAWSPLGHIQYF. Together with reference TRBV30 and TRBJ2-4, the CDR3 gives the full variable domain: SQTIHQWPATLVQPVGSPLSLECTVEGTSNPNLYWYRQAAGRGLQLLFYSVGIGQISSEVPQNLSASRPQDRQFILSSKKLLLSDSGFYLCAWSPLGHIQYFGAGTRLSVL.

With respect to this clonotype: Germline is not matched at one junction end, which may reflect a read error. The chain recombines TRBV11-2 with TRBJ2-1; maybe TRBD1 (6 bases). CDR1 SGHAT and CDR2 FQNNGV come from the germline V gene. This CDR3 has 18 residues. CDR3 nucleotide sequence: TGTGCCAGCAGCTCCCCTTCCGCTATGGGACACAGGAGTAATGAACAGTTCTTC. This encodes CASSSPSAMGHRSNEQFF. The entire variable domain, with the rest obtained from reference TRBV11-2 and TRBJ2-1, is as follows: EAGVAQSPRYKIIEKRQSVAFWCNPISGHATLYWYQQILGQGPKLLIQFQNNGVVDDSQLPKDRFSAERLKGVDSTLKIQPAKLEDSAVYLCASSSPSAMGHRSNEQFFGPGTRLTVL.

A note on this clonotype: A much larger clone is a single base away; this may be a read error. DNA for the CDR3: TGTGCCAGCAGTGAGGGGGGCTCTGGGGCCAACGTCCTGACTTTC. Translation gives CASSEGGSGANVLTF. The V gene is TRBV6-1, the J gene TRBJ2-6, with a weak D call TRBD2 (6 bases). Trimming shortened V by 3 bases and J by 0 bases, and 6 bases separated the two germline ends. CDR1 MNHNS and CDR2 SASEGT come from the germline V gene. The CDR3 has 15 residues.

At least ten counts were recorded for this clonotype. This rearrangement joins TRBV2 to TRBJ2-5; D ambiguous. Trimming cost V 1 base and J 7 bases, with 7 bases left between them. The CDR3 totals 12 residues. Germline CDR1 SNHLY, CDR2 FYNNEI. The CDR3 loop reads CASSEGEATQYF. CDR3 nucleotide sequence: TGTGCCAGCAGTGAAGGTGAAGCGACCCAGTACTTC.

The sample holds many counts of this clonotype. The V and J genes are TRBV6-6 and TRBJ2-7; 8 bases are a match to TRBD1. The CDR3 contains 15 residues. The germline V gene encodes CDR1 MNHNY and CDR2 SVGAGI (reference sequence). V lost 5 bases, J lost 3 bases, and 9 bases stayed unmatched. In nucleotides, the CDR3 is TGTGCCAGCAGTCCGTCGGACAGGGTTGACTACGAGCAGTACTTC. Protein sequence: CASSPSDRVDYEQYF.

This clonotype was observed a single time. The chain links TRBV7-9 to TRBJ2-1, with unresolved D. V was trimmed by 3 bases and J by 16 bases, leaving 16 bases between them. Germline V gene sequence: CDR1 SEHNR, CDR2 FQNEAQ (reference sequence). The length of the CDR3 is 12 residues. The CDR3 nucleotides are TGTGCCAGCAGCTTGTCTAACAATGAGCGATTCTTC. Translation: CASSLSNNERFF.

The J gene is TRBJ2-7, the V gene TRBV29-1; D is uncertain. From germline, CDR1 is SQVTM and CDR2 ANQGSEA. Trimming took 7 bases from V and 2 from J, leaving 15 bases between them. The CDR3 is 13 amino acids. CDR3 nucleotides: TGCAGCGCCAGAGTCCTAGGCGCCTACGAGCAGTACTTC. Protein product: CSARVLGAYEQYF.

Worth noting for this clonotype: A read error may produce the germline difference seen at one junction end. J is TRBJ2-7 and V is TRBV7-9, with D tentatively TRBD1 (6 bases). The CDR3 length is 14 residues. CDR1 and CDR2 (germline): SEHNR, FQNEAQ (reference sequence). DNA for the CDR3: TGTGTCAGCAGCCGAAACAGGGTTCCCGACGAGCAGTACTTC. Protein: CVSSRNRVPDEQYF.

The sample holds one count of this clonotype. Germline is not matched at one junction end, which may reflect a read error. The genes are TRBV6-1 and TRBJ2-3; no firm D call. Germline-derived CDR1 and CDR2 are MNHNS and SASEGT. The CDR3 extends over 16 amino acids. CDR3 sequence reads: CAGSENPNPELDRQYF. CDR3 DNA sequence: TGTGCCGGCAGTGAAAACCCCAATCCTGAGTTAGATAGGCAGTATTTT.

A few counts support this clonotype. The chain uses TRBV12-3 or TRBV12-4 and TRBJ2-7; D is unclear. Trimming removed 6 bases from V and 3 bases from J, with 12 bases in between. The CDR3 is 13 amino acids. CDR3 nucleotide sequence: TGTGCCAGCAGCGGAACTAACCACTACGAGCAGTACTTC. Protein product: CASSGTNHYEQYF.

Worth noting for this clonotype: No conserved phenylalanine or tryptophan ends this CDR3, so it is likely a read error. This chain joins TRBV6-1 and TRBJ2-3; D may be TRBD2 (5 bases). The CDR3 contains 18 residues. Germline V CDR1 and CDR2: MNHNS, SASEGT. Here the CDR3 reads CVSSEPASWPYSTDTQYS. The CDR3 nucleotides are TGTGTCAGCAGTGAACCAGCTAGCTGGCCGTATAGCACAGATACGCAGTATTCT.

Turning to this clonotype: This could be a read error, since a much larger clone is one nucleotide away. The J gene is TRBJ2-6, the V gene TRBV7-9; no clear D gene. The CDR3 extends over 16 amino acids. The V gene's germline CDR1 is SEHNR and CDR2 FQNEAQ (reference sequence). V was pared by 6 bases and J by 4 bases, with 16 bases between. The CDR3 sequence: CASSPGRDTGANVLTF. CDR3 nucleotide sequence: TGTGCCAGCAGTCCGGGTAGGGATACGGGGGCCAACGTCCTGACTTTC.

By frequency in the sample, this clonotype is large. V gene TRBV11-2 combines with J gene TRBJ2-7; TRBD2 matches 15 bases. The CDR3 sequence is 18 residues long. V gave up 2 bases and J gave up 4 bases; unmatched junction bases: 9. CDR1 SGHAT and CDR2 FQNNGV come from the germline V gene. CDR3 bases: TGTGCCAGCAGCTTATCCGTTGGACTAGCGGGAGGGGGGTACGAGCAGTACTTC. This translates into CASSLSVGLAGGGYEQYF.

In regard to this clonotype: The junction departs from the called germline gene at one end, perhaps through a read error. The chain combines TRBV19 with TRBJ1-1; unclear D gene. This CDR3 contains 16 residues. Germline V gene data show CDR1 as LNHDA and CDR2 as SQIVND (reference sequence). In nucleotides, the CDR3 is TGTGCCAGTAGTACTCCGGGCTCGACCATGAACATTGAAGCTTTCTTT. This codes for CASSTPGSTMNIEAFF.

Points on this clonotype: Being one base from a much bigger clone, this may be a read error. The chain carries TRBV5-1 and TRBJ2-3, with a tentative D call TRBD2 (5 bases). There are 18 residues in the CDR3. Germline V CDR1 and CDR2: SGHRS, YFSETQ. Trimming pared 1 base from V and 1 base from J, leaving 19 bases between. In DNA form, the CDR3 reads TGCGCCAGCAGCTTGACACTAACGGGATCCACTGGCACAGATACGCAGTATTTT. It is translated as CASSLTLTGSTGTDTQYF.

A word on this clonotype: At one of its ends the junction is not consistent with the germline gene, which may arise from a read error. This sequence joins TRBV29-1 and TRBJ2-4, with D possibly being TRBD2 (5 bases). Germline-derived CDR1 and CDR2 are SQVTM and ANQGSEA. The CDR3 spans 16 residues. CDR3 amino acids: CSVRVTGRYLGYIRYF. Written as DNA, the CDR3 is TGCAGCGTCCGAGTGACGGGGAGATACTTAGGATACATTCGGTACTTC. Filled out from reference TRBV29-1 and TRBJ2-4, the complete variable domain reads SAVISQKPSRDICQRGTSLTIQCQVDSQVTMMFWYRQQPGQSLTLIATANQGSEATYESGFVIDKFPISRPNLTFSTLTVSNMSPEDSSIYLCSVRVTGRYLGYIRYFGAGTRLSVL.

The chain employs TRBV4-2 and TRBJ2-7; TRBD2 matches 11 bases. Looked up from germline, CDR1 is LGHNA and CDR2 is YNFKEQ. Trimming at V came to 1 base and at J to 1 base, leaving 9 bases not matched to a gene. The CDR3 runs to 18 residues. Written as DNA, the CDR3 is TGTGCCAGCAGCCAAGGGAGGCTAGCGGGAGGTCTGTCCTACGAGCAGTACTTC. Translation: CASSQGRLAGGLSYEQYF.

This clonotype was detected ten times or more. The rearrangement links TRBV7-9 to TRBJ1-2, with 9 positions matching TRBD1. V shed 5 bases and J 7 bases; nucleotides not matched to a gene: 8. This CDR3 comprises 14 residues. The germline V gene encodes CDR1 SEHNR and CDR2 FQNEAQ (reference sequence). The CDR3 protein is CASSRDRGLVGYTF. CDR3 bases: TGTGCCAGCAGCCGCGACAGGGGGTTGGTTGGCTACACCTTC.

As concerns this clonotype: The final CDR3 position lacks the conserved phenylalanine or tryptophan, pointing to a likely read error. The chain recombines TRBV29-1 with TRBJ2-1, with TRBD1 matching over 10 bases. V trimming: 3 bases; J trimming: 7 bases; junction bases outside the gene matches: 9. CDR1 is SQVTM and CDR2 is ANQGSEA in the germline V gene. This CDR3 spans 15 amino acids. The CDR3 loop reads CSVECRDRGYNEQFS. CDR3 nucleotides: TGCAGCGTTGAGTGTCGGGACAGGGGTTATAATGAGCAGTTCTCC.